This T cell receptor beta chain was profiled in a study of response to subunit inactivated influenza vaccine (dated by TCRdb to the late 2010s). Notes on the research overall: To follow how T cells responded to a trivalent subunit inactivated influenza vaccine, the researchers relied on deep quantitative profiling of the T cell receptor repertoire. The investigation overall reported the following: It was suggested by the authors that each seasonal influenza vaccination may recruit only a limited number of new T cells.

The CDR3 runs 11 amino acids, cysteine and phenylalanine included. Kept here is only the CDR3 DNA, which spans 33 bases and is read in frame from base 1. Relative to germline, V is 4 bases shorter and J is 4 bases shorter, with 7 bases between their ends. CDR1 and CDR2 are drawn from the germline V gene: SQVTM, ANQGSEA. The library relied on RT-PCR. The instrument was an Illumina HiSeq 2500. Starting from the raw public reads, TCRdb applied fastp trimming at Q25, assembled clones with MiXCR and retained in-frame beta chains. Under each unique CDR3 protein, matching rows form one entry showing the most common genes and DNA. The sample includes around 750,000 distinct CDR3 sequences, with around 20% observed a single time. The ten largest clones take up roughly 10% of the sample. To note about this clonotype: The target of this receptor is not known. Base qualities are not at hand, and no much larger clone is one base apart.

The material sequenced was PBMCs from blood, taken less than 6 days after vaccination. The chain links TRBV29-1 with TRBJ1-1; no confident D gene assignment can be made. The sequence derives from a man aged 45-65 years who received an inactivated influenza vaccine. Donor details come from another sample of the same person, matched by shared clones. CDR3 region: CSVGEGTEAFF. The bases are TGCAGCGTTGGAGAGGGCACTGAAGCTTTCTTT.